This T cell receptor beta chain was sequenced for a study of blood T cell repertoires in COVID-19 (TCRdb year 2020). About the full investigation: Samples covering the acute and convalescent phases of COVID-19 were provided by collaborators in the United States, Italy and Spain. The material from the prospective study consisted of cDNA or gDNA derived from T cells, B-cell-depleted T cells, or PBMCs. Deeply sampled blood TCRbeta repertoires from subjects exposed to, actively infected with, or recovered from COVID-19 were included in the dataset. A freely available public database, intended as a resource for researchers studying the immune response to SARS-CoV-2, is where the repertoires were released. The samples were drawn from the first 160 participants of the ongoing ImmuneRACE study and from roughly 1,300 subjects provided by 6 global collaborators. The sample metadata nearly always contained a de-identified subject ID, COVID-19 status, age in years and sex. Where available, HLA class I and class II types were taken from metadata supplied by the sample provider and were not determined by assay-based typing. What the authors observed across the whole study: The quantity of clinical and demographic metadata differed by source and by participant and was supplied without curation.

TCRbeta CDR3 regions were amplified from genomic DNA using the immunoSEQ Assay, a bias-controlled multiplex PCR. In the authors' own workflow: Nucleated cell counts per sample were estimated from amplification of reference gene primers within the assay. To quantify the absolute abundance of each unique TCRbeta CDR3 rearrangement, sequence reads were collapsed and filtered. For each sample, productive Simpson clonality was calculated by taking the square root of Simpson's diversity index across productive rearrangements. Held by TCRdb, this immuneACCESS table contains in-frame sequences only and omits some clones. Under half of the omission traces to an unresolved V gene where checked; the cause of the rest is unknown. V and J calls and clone size come straight from that table; D and trimming were deduced from the DNA. The sample table contains 150,000 or so clones; only one count was recorded for approximately 88% of them. In total, the top ten clones hold around 5% of the sample.

The germline V and J ends show losses of 4 bases and 5 bases respectively, and no gene match explains 8 bases of the junction. From cysteine to phenylalanine, the CDR3 is 16 amino acids long. The DNA shown is the 48-base CDR3, in frame from base 1. The germline V gene encodes CDR1 SGDLS and CDR2 YYNGEE. In this sample, this clone turned up a few times. Its target antigen remains unknown. No base quality values were provided; no much bigger clone lies one nucleotide off. In the prospective study, participants were roughly 18 to 89 years old, resided in about two dozen geographic areas of the United States, and were enrolled through a virtual design. In the prospective study, participants were assigned to cohorts based on the clinical history participants reported in a screening survey and a study questionnaire. A participant counted as exposed if, within 2 weeks of entering the study, that participant had been in contact with someone who had a PCR-confirmed or clinician-diagnosed COVID-19 case. Mobile phlebotomists in the prospective study collected whole blood, serum and a nasopharyngeal or oropharyngeal swab from every participant. Participants in the prospective study had the option to provide additional blood draws and questionnaires over a roughly 2-month period. Prospective study blood samples were shipped either frozen or at room temperature before DNA extraction.

This sequence uses TRBV9 and TRBJ2-7; TRBD2 lines up with 14 middle nucleotides. This sequence was found in a man between 65 and 85 years old who had been exposed to COVID-19. The sample consisted of PBMCs or T cells enriched from blood (not recorded which). The CDR3 has the sequence CASSPTTSGRAHEQYF. The nucleotide sequence reads as follows: TGTGCCAGCAGCCCAACGACTAGCGGGAGGGCCCACGAGCAGTACTTC.